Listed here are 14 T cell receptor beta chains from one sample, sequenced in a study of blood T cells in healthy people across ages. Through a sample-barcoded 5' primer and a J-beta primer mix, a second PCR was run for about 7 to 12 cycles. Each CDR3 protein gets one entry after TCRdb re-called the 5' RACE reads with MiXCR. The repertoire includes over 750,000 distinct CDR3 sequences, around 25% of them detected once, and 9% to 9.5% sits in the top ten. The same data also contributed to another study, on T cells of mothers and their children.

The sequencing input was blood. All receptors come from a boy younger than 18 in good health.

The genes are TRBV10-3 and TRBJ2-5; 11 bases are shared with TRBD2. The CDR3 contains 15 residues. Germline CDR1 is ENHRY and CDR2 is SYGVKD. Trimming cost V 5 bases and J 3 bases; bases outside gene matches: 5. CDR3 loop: CAISPTSGSEETQYF. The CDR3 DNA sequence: TGTGCCATCAGTCCTACTAGCGGGAGTGAAGAGACCCAGTACTTC.

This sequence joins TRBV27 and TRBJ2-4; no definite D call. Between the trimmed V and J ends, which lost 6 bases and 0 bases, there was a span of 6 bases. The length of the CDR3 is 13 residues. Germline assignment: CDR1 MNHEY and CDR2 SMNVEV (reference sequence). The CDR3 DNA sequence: TGTGCCAGCAGAGGGATAGCCAAAAACATTCAGTACTTC. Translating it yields CASRGIAKNIQYF.

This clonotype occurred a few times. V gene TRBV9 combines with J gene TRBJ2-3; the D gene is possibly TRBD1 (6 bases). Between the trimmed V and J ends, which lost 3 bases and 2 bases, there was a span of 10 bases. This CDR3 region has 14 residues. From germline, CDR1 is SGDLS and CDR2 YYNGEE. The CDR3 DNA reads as TGTGCCAGCAGCGCCGGACAGTACACAGATACGCAGTATTTT. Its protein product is CASSAGQYTDTQYF.

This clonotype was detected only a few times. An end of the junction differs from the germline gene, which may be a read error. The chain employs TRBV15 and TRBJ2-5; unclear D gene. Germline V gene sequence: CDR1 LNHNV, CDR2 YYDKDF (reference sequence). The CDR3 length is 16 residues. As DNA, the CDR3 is TGTGCCACCAGCAGAGAAGGCCGGAACAAGTACAATGAGCAGTCCTTC. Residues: CATSREGRNKYNEQSF.

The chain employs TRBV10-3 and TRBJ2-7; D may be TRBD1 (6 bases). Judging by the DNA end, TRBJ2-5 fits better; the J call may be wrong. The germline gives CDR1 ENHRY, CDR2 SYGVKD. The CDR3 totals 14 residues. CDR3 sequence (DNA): TGTGCCATCAGTGGACAGGTGGGGCAAGAGACCCAGTACTTC. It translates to CAISGQVGQETQYF.

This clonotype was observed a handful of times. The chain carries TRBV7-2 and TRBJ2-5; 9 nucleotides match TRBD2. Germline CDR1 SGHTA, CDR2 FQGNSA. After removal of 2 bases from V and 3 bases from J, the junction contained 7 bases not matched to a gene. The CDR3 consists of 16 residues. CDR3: CASSLPSGEREETQYF. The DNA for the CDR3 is TGTGCCAGCAGCTTACCTAGCGGGGAGAGGGAAGAGACCCAGTACTTC.

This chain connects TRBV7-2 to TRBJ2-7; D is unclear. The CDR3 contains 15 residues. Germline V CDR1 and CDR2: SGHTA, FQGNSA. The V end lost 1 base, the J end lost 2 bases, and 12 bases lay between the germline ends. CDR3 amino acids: CASSLGLFGPYEQYF. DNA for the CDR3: TGTGCCAGCAGCTTAGGTTTGTTCGGCCCCTACGAGCAGTACTTC.

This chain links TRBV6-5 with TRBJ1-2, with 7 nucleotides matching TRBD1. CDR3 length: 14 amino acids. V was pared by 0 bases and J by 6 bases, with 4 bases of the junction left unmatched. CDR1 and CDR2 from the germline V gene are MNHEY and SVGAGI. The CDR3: CASSYSRQGDGYTF. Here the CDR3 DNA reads TGTGCCAGCAGTTACTCCCGACAGGGAGATGGCTACACCTTC.

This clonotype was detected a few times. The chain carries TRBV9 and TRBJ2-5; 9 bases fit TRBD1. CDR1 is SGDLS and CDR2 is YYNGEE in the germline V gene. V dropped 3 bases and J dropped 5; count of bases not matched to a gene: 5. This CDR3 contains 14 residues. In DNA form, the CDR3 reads TGTGCCAGCAGCGCCGGGACAGGGATTGAGACCCAGTACTTC. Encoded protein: CASSAGTGIETQYF. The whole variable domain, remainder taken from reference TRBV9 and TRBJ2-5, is DSGVTQTPKHLITATGQRVTLRCSPRSGDLSVYWYQQSLDQGLQFLIQYYNGEERAKGNILERFSAQQFPDLHSELNLSSLELGDSALYFCASSAGTGIETQYFGPGTRLLVL.

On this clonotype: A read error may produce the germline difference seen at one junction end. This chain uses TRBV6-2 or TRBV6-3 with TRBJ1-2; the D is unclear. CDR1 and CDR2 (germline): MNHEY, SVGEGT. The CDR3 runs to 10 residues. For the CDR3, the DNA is TGTGCCACCGAGGACTATGGCTACGCCTTC. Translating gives CATEDYGYAF.

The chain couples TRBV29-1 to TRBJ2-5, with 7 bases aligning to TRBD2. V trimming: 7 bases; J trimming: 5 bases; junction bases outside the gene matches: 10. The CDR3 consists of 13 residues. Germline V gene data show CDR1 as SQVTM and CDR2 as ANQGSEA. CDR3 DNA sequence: TGCAGCGCCAGTGGCGGGAGCTTGGAGACCCAGTACTTC. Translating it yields CSASGGSLETQYF.

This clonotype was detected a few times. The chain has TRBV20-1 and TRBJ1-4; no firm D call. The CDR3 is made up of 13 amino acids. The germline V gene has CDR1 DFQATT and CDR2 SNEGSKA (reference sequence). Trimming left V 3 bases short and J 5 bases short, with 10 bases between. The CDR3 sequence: CSARKSLNEKLFF. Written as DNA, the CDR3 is TGCAGTGCTAGGAAGTCCCTAAATGAAAAACTGTTTTTT.

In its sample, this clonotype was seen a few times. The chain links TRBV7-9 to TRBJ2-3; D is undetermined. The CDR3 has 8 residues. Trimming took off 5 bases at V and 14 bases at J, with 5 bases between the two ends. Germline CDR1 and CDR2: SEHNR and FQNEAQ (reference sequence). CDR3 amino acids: CASSPMYF. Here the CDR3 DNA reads TGTGCCAGCAGCCCGATGTATTTT.

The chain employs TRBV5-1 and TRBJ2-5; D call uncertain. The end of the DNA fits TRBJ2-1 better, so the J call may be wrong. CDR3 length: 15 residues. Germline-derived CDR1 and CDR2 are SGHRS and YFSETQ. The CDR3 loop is CASSLAAQSYNEQFF. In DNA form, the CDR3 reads TGCGCCAGCAGCTTGGCTGCCCAGTCGTACAATGAGCAGTTCTTC.